One sample yielded the 20 T cell receptor beta chains listed below, sequenced in a study of blood T cell repertoires in COVID-19. Clones were read by immunoSEQ multiplex PCR, and TCRdb kept only the in-frame ones, dropping some. The sample lists approximately 100,000 clones, about 89% seen once, with about 18% in the top ten. The sequenced material came from peripheral blood. Receptors originate from a man in his fifties with acute or convalescent COVID-19.

This clone was counted a single time. The chain carries TRBV6-5 and TRBJ1-5; 9 bases agree with TRBD1. The germline V gene has CDR1 MNHEY and CDR2 SVGAGI. The V and J ends lost 6 bases and 4 bases, in that order; junction bases with no gene match: 4. The CDR3 is 14 amino acids. The CDR3 bases are TGTGCCAGCAGGGCTGACAGGGGGAATCAGCCCCAGCATTTT. As protein: CASRADRGNQPQHF.

The chain joins TRBV6-5 to TRBJ2-2; TRBD2 agrees at 7 bases. The CDR3 runs 14 residues. Germline V gene sequence: CDR1 MNHEY, CDR2 SVGAGI. V was clipped by 6 bases and J by 2 bases; unmatched bases: 3. This CDR3 is CASSAGVNTGELFF. CDR3 coding DNA: TGTGCCAGCAGCGCGGGGGTAAACACCGGGGAGCTGTTTTTT.

This rearrangement joins TRBV10-2 to TRBJ1-6; 7 bases are shared with TRBD1. CDR3 length equals 15 residues. After removal of 3 bases from V and 9 bases from J, the junction contained 8 bases not matched to a gene. Germline lookup yields CDR1 WSHSY and CDR2 SAAADI. The CDR3 region is CASSDEGAFGSPLHF. The CDR3 bases are TGCGCCAGCAGTGATGAGGGGGCGTTTGGTTCACCCCTCCACTTT.

This chain uses TRBV19 with TRBJ1-5, with D possibly matching TRBD1 (5 bases). Trimming removed 7 bases at V and 3 bases at J, with 16 bases between. The CDR3 loop spans 15 amino acids. From germline, CDR1 is LNHDA and CDR2 SQIVND (reference sequence). The CDR3 spells CASTPSATVNQPQHF. CDR3 nucleotide sequence: TGTGCCAGTACCCCTTCGGCGACAGTCAATCAGCCCCAGCATTTT.

J is TRBJ1-1 and V is TRBV27, with D perhaps TRBD1 (5 bases). With 4 bases removed from V and 1 base from J, the gap between germline ends came to 19 bases. CDR1 MNHEY and CDR2 SMNVEV come from the germline V gene (reference sequence). The CDR3 sequence is 17 residues long. CDR3 region: CASSSQSRGGRNTEAFF. The CDR3 coding sequence is TGTGCCAGCAGTTCCCAATCCCGGGGGGGGAGGAACACTGAAGCTTTCTTT.

This clone was counted once. CDR3 protein: CASSSGQGYTEAFF. CDR3 DNA: TGTGCCAGCAGTTCCGGACAGGGCTACACTGAAGCTTTCTTT. J is TRBJ1-1 and V is TRBV7-2, with 8 nucleotides matching TRBD1. The CDR3 consists of 14 residues. The germline CDR1 and CDR2 sequences are SGHTA and FQGNSA. Unmatched junction bases numbered 6, after V lost 6 bases and J lost 3 bases.

The chain couples TRBV7-8 to TRBJ1-5, with 9 nucleotides matching TRBD1. CDR3 length: 19 residues. Germline V gene sequence: CDR1 SGHVS, CDR2 FQNEAQ. The J segment lost 0 bases and the V segment lost 5 bases, leaving 14 bases of the junction unmatched. CDR3 sequence reads: CASSLRPGQGLNSNQPQHF. The CDR3 bases are TGTGCCAGCAGCCTAAGACCGGGACAGGGCCTTAATAGCAATCAGCCCCAGCATTTT.

The sample holds one count of this clone. The chain combines TRBV18 with TRBJ2-1, with a possible D match to TRBD1 (6 bases). The CDR3 totals 15 residues. The germline CDR1 and CDR2 sequences are KGHSH and LQKENI. V dropped 2 bases and J dropped 2 bases, with 10 bases sitting between them. The CDR3 spells CASSPKDSTYNEQFF. The CDR3 DNA reads as TGTGCCAGCTCACCAAAGGACAGTACCTACAATGAGCAGTTCTTC.

Details on this clone: A read error may account for a junction end that differs from germline. This sequence joins TRBV12-3 or TRBV12-4 and TRBJ1-1, with TRBD1 identical over 9 bases. The CDR3 has 13 residues. In DNA form, the CDR3 reads TGTGCCAGCATTTTACAGGGGGCGGGTGAAGCTTTCTTT. Protein: CASILQGAGEAFF.

This chain uses TRBV9 with TRBJ2-3; TRBD2 aligns across 8 bases. CDR3 size: 15 residues. Germline values: CDR1 SGDLS, CDR2 YYNGEE. Trimming cost V 1 base and J 8 bases; bases outside gene matches: 9. The DNA of the CDR3 is TGTGCCAGCAGCGTATCCGGGACTAGATTCCCTACGCAGTATTTT. Amino acid sequence: CASSVSGTRFPTQYF.

The genes are TRBV7-6 and TRBJ1-1, with 9 bases that match TRBD1. Trimming cost V 2 bases and J 0 bases; bases outside gene matches: 10. From germline, CDR1 is SGHVS and CDR2 FNYEAQ. CDR3 size: 18 residues. The CDR3 loop is CASSLTGGAGDLNTEAFF. In nucleotides, the CDR3 is TGTGCCAGCAGCTTAACAGGGGGCGCGGGGGATCTGAACACTGAAGCTTTCTTT.

This chain connects TRBV7-9 to TRBJ1-2; 7 positions agree with TRBD1. The germline V gene has CDR1 SEHNR and CDR2 FQNEAQ (reference sequence). Losses at the gene ends were 2 bases for V and 3 bases for J; bases not matched to a gene: 9. The CDR3 spans 16 residues. The CDR3: CASSLRQGEPDYGYTF. The CDR3 DNA is TGTGCCAGCAGCTTAAGGCAGGGGGAGCCTGACTATGGCTACACCTTC.

The chain is built from TRBV2 and TRBJ2-3, with 13 bases fitting TRBD2. The CDR3 extends over 18 amino acids. V dropped 6 bases and J dropped 2; count of bases not matched to a gene: 11. CDR1 and CDR2 from the germline V gene are SNHLY and FYNNEI. CDR3 in amino acids: CASSRGLAGEPPTDTQYF. Written as DNA, the CDR3 is TGTGCCAGCAGCCGCGGACTAGCGGGGGAGCCACCCACAGATACGCAGTATTTT.

V is TRBV7-4 and J is TRBJ2-7, with 8 bases aligning to TRBD1. J gave up 3 bases and V 1 base, and 8 bases lay outside the gene matches. The CDR3 is made up of 16 amino acids. Per the germline V gene, CDR1 is SGHVT and CDR2 is SQSDAQ. The CDR3 DNA reads TGTGCCAGCAGCTTAGGACTCCGAACAGGGGGCTACGAGCAGTACTTC. Its translation: CASSLGLRTGGYEQYF.

This clone was seen a single time. CDR3 coding DNA: TGTGCCAGCAGTCCCGACAGGTACCAAGAGACCCAGTACTTC. This gives the protein CASSPDRYQETQYF. This chain uses TRBV27 with TRBJ2-5; D perhaps matches TRBD1 (6 bases). The germline gives CDR1 MNHEY, CDR2 SMNVEV (reference sequence). The CDR3 has 14 residues. The V end lost 5 bases, the J end lost 0 bases, and 10 bases lay between the germline ends.

The chain joins TRBV18 to TRBJ1-1; D may be TRBD1 (6 bases). The CDR3 consists of 15 residues. V lost 2 bases and J lost 0, with 10 bases in between. The germline V gene has CDR1 KGHSH and CDR2 LQKENI. In DNA form, the CDR3 reads TGTGCCAGCTCACCATCTACAGGGATGAACACTGAAGCTTTCTTT. Its protein is CASSPSTGMNTEAFF.

This clone came up once. The chain is built from TRBV6-5 and TRBJ2-7; TRBD1 agrees at 9 bases. The CDR3 runs to 13 residues. The germline V gene encodes CDR1 MNHEY and CDR2 SVGAGI. V was pared by 6 bases and J by 6 bases, with 6 bases of the junction left unmatched. CDR3 coding DNA: TGTGCCAGCAGGGGGACAGGGATCTCCGAGCAGTACTTC. Its translation is CASRGTGISEQYF.

The chain carries TRBV29-1 and TRBJ2-2, with D possibly matching TRBD2 (6 bases). Germline V gene sequence: CDR1 SQVTM, CDR2 ANQGSEA. The V and J ends lost 1 base and 3 bases respectively, with 9 bases between them. The CDR3 covers 14 residues. The CDR3 region is CSVEGTTDTGELFF. In DNA, the CDR3 is TGCAGCGTTGAAGGGACTACAGACACCGGGGAGCTGTTTTTT.

V and J are TRBV6-1 and TRBJ1-2; D is undetermined. Trimming shortened V by 4 bases and J by 3 bases, and 18 bases separated the two germline ends. CDR1 is MNHNS, CDR2 SASEGT, per germline. The CDR3 length is 16 residues. Here the CDR3 DNA reads TGTGCCAGCAGTGCGGGTCGAGTAGCCGCTTACTATGGCTACACCTTC. Protein product: CASSAGRVAAYYGYTF.

V and J are TRBV3-1 (or the pseudogene TRBV3-2) and TRBJ1-5; TRBD1 agrees at 8 bases. V lost 1 base and J lost 2; bases outside the gene matches: 1. Germline CDR1 LGHDT, CDR2 YNNKEL (reference sequence). The CDR3 is 15 amino acids. The CDR3 sequence is CASSQGGQGNQPQHF. CDR3 nucleotides: TGTGCCAGCAGCCAAGGGGGACAGGGCAATCAGCCCCAGCATTTT.